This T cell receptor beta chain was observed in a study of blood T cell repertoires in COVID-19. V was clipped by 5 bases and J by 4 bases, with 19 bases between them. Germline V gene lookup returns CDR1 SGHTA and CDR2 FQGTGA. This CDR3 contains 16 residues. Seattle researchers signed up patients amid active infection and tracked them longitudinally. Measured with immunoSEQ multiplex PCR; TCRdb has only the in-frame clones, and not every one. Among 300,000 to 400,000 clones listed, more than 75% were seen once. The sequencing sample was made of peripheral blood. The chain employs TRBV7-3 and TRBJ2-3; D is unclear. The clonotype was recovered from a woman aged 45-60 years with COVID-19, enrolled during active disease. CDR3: CASSPTQHAEADTQYF. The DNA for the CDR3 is TGTGCCAGCAGCCCTACCCAGCATGCTGAGGCAGATACGCAGTATTTT.